The entry below describes one T cell receptor beta chain. Its specificity is not known. The source of the sample is a study of cytomegalovirus exposure and HLA in healthy donors. General study results and limits: Presence/absence analysis assumed near-uniform sequencing depth across donors.

CDR1 and CDR2 (germline): MNHNY, SVGAGI (reference sequence). The CDR3 length is 13 residues. V shed 6 bases, J shed 4 bases, and the junction held 3 bases outside the gene matches. The PCR ran on 60 Vbeta and 13 Jbeta primers. Only in-frame clones appear in the TCRdb table, and some are missing; sequencing was by immunoSEQ multiplex PCR. The table records fewer than 150,000 clones, 70% to 80% of them present only once. This receptor was identified in a young woman in good health and CMV-seropositive. The rearrangement uses TRBV6-6 and TRBJ1-5; 7 bases are shared with TRBD1. The sequenced sample was PBMCs. CDR3 sequence reads: CASSGTENQPQHF. The CDR3 bases are TGTGCCAGCAGCGGGACAGAAAATCAGCCCCAGCATTTT.